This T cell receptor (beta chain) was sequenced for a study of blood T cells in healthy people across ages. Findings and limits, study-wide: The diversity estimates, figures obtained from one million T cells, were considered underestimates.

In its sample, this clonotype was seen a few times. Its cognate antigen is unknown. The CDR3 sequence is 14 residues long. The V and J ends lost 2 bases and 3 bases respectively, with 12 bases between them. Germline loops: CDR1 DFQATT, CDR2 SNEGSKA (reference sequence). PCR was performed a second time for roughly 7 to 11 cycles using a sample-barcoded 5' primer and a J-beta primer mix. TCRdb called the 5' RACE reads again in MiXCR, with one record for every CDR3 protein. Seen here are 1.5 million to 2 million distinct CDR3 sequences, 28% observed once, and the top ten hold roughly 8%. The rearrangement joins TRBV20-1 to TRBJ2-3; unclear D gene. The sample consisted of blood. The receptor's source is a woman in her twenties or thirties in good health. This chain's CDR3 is CSARFASSTDTQYF. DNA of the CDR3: TGCAGTGCTAGATTTGCTAGTTCGACAGATACGCAGTATTTT.